Sequencing of this T cell receptor beta chain was carried out in a study of cytomegalovirus exposure and HLA in healthy donors. Notes on the study in general: Indistinguishable V segments, including TRBV6-2 and TRBV6-3, were excluded. For presence/absence analyses, sequencing depth was assumed to be roughly uniform across donors. V- and J-gene trimming of TCR beta was linked (in a later analysis) to a missense DCLRE1C variant.

The CDR3 is made up of 14 amino acids. V lost 6 bases to trimming and J lost 3 bases, with 15 bases between them. CDR1 and CDR2 (germline): MDHEN, SYDVKM. As regards this clone: Its antigen is unidentified.

It was with 60 Vbeta and 13 Jbeta primers that the PCR ran. Profiled with immunoSEQ multiplex PCR; TCRdb holds only in-frame clones, not every one. This sample carries 110,000 to 150,000 clones, approximately 84% of them seen once, and the ten largest clones take around 9.7%. The TCR was taken from an older woman in good health and CMV-seropositive. Sequenced material: PBMCs. The genes are TRBV28 and TRBJ2-7, with a tentative D call TRBD2 (5 bases). In DNA, the CDR3 is TGTGCCAGCAGCTTTCGGGGAATTGGCTACGAGCAGTACTTC. Translating it yields CASSFRGIGYEQYF.